Presented here are 4 T cell receptor beta chains from one specimen sequenced in a study of shared clonotypes between healthy human individuals. Libraries were prepared by immunoSEQ multiplex PCR; TCRdb keeps only in-frame clonotypes and omits some of them. The data hold more than 2 million clones, with 90% to 96% observed a single time. Sequencing was carried out using naive CD4+ T cells sorted from blood. The subset was: CD45RA+ positively selected. The origin of the receptors is a young man in good health.

V and J are TRBV5-8 and TRBJ2-1; D ambiguous. The germline CDR1 and CDR2 sequences are SGHTS and YDEGEE. The CDR3 length is 14 residues. Trimming shortened V by 0 bases and J by 0 bases, and 4 bases separated the two germline ends. The CDR3 loop is CASSLGDSYNEQFF. The DNA of the CDR3 is TGTGCCAGCAGCTTGGGGGACTCCTACAATGAGCAGTTCTTC.

V usage is TRBV7-2 and J usage is TRBJ1-5; TRBD1 matches 7 bases. Trimming took 3 bases from V and 2 from J; bases not matched to a gene: 7. The V gene's germline CDR1 is SGHTA and CDR2 FQGNSA. The CDR3 totals 16 residues. DNA of the CDR3: TGTGCCAGCAGCTTCCGAGAGGGGGCTGGCAATCAGCCCCAGCATTTT. Translation: CASSFREGAGNQPQHF.

A remark on this clone: Other DNA sequences of this sample code for an identical CDR3. V gene TRBV19 combines with J gene TRBJ1-2; D perhaps matches TRBD1 (5 bases). Germline V gives CDR1 LNHDA, CDR2 SQIVND (reference sequence). The CDR3 contains 13 residues. The V and J ends lost 3 bases and 7 bases respectively, with 12 bases between them. The CDR3: CASSIGQGAGYTF. In DNA, the CDR3 is TGTGCCAGTAGTATCGGGCAGGGAGCTGGCTACACCTTC.

This chain uses TRBV6-5 with TRBJ1-2; 7 positions match TRBD1. The V and J ends lost 0 bases and 5 bases, in that order; junction bases with no gene match: 6. The V gene's germline CDR1 is MNHEY and CDR2 SVGAGI. The length of the CDR3 is 15 residues. This CDR3 is CASSYSRDRAYGYTF. DNA of the CDR3: TGTGCCAGCAGTTACTCGAGAGACAGGGCTTATGGCTACACCTTC.